This T cell receptor (beta chain) was captured by sequencing in a study of T-cell reconstitution after alpha-beta-depleted transplantation in children. Study-wide points: Surviving recipient T cells and thymic progenitors accounted for the high day-60 TCRbeta diversity observed in some patients. Diversity and T-cell counts at one year after transplant derived mostly from new T cells.

The TCRbeta library incorporated unique molecular identifiers. Each CDR3 protein gets one entry after TCRdb re-called the PCR reads with MiXCR. This repertoire shows about 580,000 distinct CDR3 sequences, under 25% found once; its top ten account for 14%. CDR1 and CDR2 from the germline V gene are SGHRS and YFSETQ. Trimming shortened V by 4 bases and J by 1 base, and 14 bases separated the two germline ends. This CDR3 has 15 amino acids. Points on this clonotype: What it binds is not known.

This clonotype originated in a boy under two years old who had a stem cell transplant for acute myeloid leukemia, so the T cells may come from the graft donor. J is TRBJ1-1 and V is TRBV5-1; D call uncertain. This specimen was PBMCs, mostly from graft donor cells, taken 360 days after TCRalphabeta/CD19-depleted stem cell transplant. CDR3 loop: CASSTMTNWNTEAFF. The DNA for the CDR3 is TGCGCCAGCAGCACGATGACGAACTGGAACACTGAAGCTTTCTTT.